This is a list of T cell receptor beta chains from one sample in a study of T-cell memory formation after mild COVID-19. TCRdb re-derived calls from the 5' RACE reads in MiXCR, one entry per CDR3 protein. This table has tens of thousands of distinct CDR3 sequences, roughly an eighth appearing once. Sequencing was carried out using PBMCs or a T cell subset sorted from them (not recorded which). The receptors stem from an adult woman who had mild COVID-19 (a few samples of this study predate the infection). Cell type and time point are not known. Each CDR3 is given with its conserved first and last residue. A D gene is named only where the DNA matches it firmly. Expanded clones are given a class, and other clones once, few, many or no size at all.

clone size: -
J gene: TRBJ2-1
V gene: TRBV9
D gene: -
CDR3 protein: CASSVSHNEQFF
CDR3 DNA: TGTGCCAGCAGCGTTAGCCACAATGAGCAGTTCTTC

clone size: many
J gene: TRBJ2-1
V gene: TRBV18
D gene: TRBD2
CDR3 protein: CASFSGTSGYNEQFF
CDR3 DNA: TGTGCCAGCTTCTCCGGGACTAGCGGCTACAATGAGCAGTTCTTC

clone size: -
J gene: TRBJ2-7
V gene: TRBV4-1
D gene: TRBD2
CDR3 protein: CASSRTTAGPEQYF
CDR3 DNA: TGCGCCAGCAGCCGAACAACAGCGGGACCCGAGCAGTACTTC

clone size: few
J gene: TRBJ1-4
V gene: TRBV6-5
D gene: -
CDR3 protein: CASSSDKGGTNEKLFF
CDR3 DNA: TGTGCCAGCAGTTCCGACAAAGGGGGAACTAATGAAAAACTGTTTTTT

clone size: few
J gene: TRBJ2-7
V gene: TRBV20-1
D gene: TRBD2
CDR3 protein: CSARPTWDYAYEQYF
CDR3 DNA: TGCAGTGCTAGACCCACTTGGGACTACGCCTACGAGCAGTACTTC

clone size: -
J gene: TRBJ1-1
V gene: TRBV11-2
D gene: TRBD1
CDR3 protein: CASSRHPGQGANTEAFF
CDR3 DNA: TGTGCCAGCAGCCGCCACCCGGGACAGGGGGCTAACACTGAAGCTTTCTTT

clone size: few
J gene: TRBJ2-2
V gene: TRBV7-9
D gene: -
CDR3 protein: CASSYSGELFF
CDR3 DNA: TGTGCCAGCAGCTATTCCGGGGAGCTGTTTTTT

clone size: -
J gene: TRBJ2-3
V gene: TRBV27
D gene: TRBD2
CDR3 protein: CASRAGGPADTQYF
CDR3 DNA: TGTGCCAGCAGAGCGGGGGGGCCGGCAGATACGCAGTATTTT

clone size: few
J gene: TRBJ2-1
V gene: TRBV9
D gene: TRBD2
CDR3 protein: CASTPGGTPNEQFF
CDR3 DNA: TGTGCCAGCACCCCGGGAGGGACCCCTAATGAGCAGTTCTTC

clone size: -
J gene: TRBJ2-1
V gene: TRBV6-2/TRBV6-3
D gene: TRBD2
CDR3 protein: CASSGTRSEREQFF
CDR3 DNA: TGTGCCAGCAGCGGGACTAGGAGTGAACGAGAGCAGTTCTTC

clone size: -
J gene: TRBJ1-1
V gene: TRBV4-1
D gene: -
CDR3 protein: CASSPVRETEAFF
CDR3 DNA: TGCGCCAGCAGTCCTGTTCGGGAGACTGAAGCTTTCTTT

clone size: few
J gene: TRBJ2-1
V gene: TRBV7-3
D gene: -
CDR3 protein: CASSLKGNNEQFF
CDR3 DNA: TGTGCCAGCAGCTTAAAGGGTAACAATGAGCAGTTCTTC

clone size: few
J gene: TRBJ1-1
V gene: TRBV12-3/TRBV12-4
D gene: TRBD1
CDR3 protein: CASSRTGGWDTEAFF
CDR3 DNA: TGTGCCAGCAGCCGGACAGGGGGCTGGGACACTGAAGCTTTCTTT

clone size: few
J gene: TRBJ1-1
V gene: TRBV5-1
D gene: -
CDR3 protein: CASSLGGLGAFF
CDR3 DNA: TGCGCCAGCAGCTTGGGGGGATTAGGAGCTTTCTTT

clone size: -
J gene: TRBJ2-1
V gene: TRBV11-2
D gene: TRBD2
CDR3 protein: CASRNSGGIYNEQFF
CDR3 DNA: TGTGCCAGCAGGAATTCGGGGGGGATCTACAATGAGCAGTTCTTC

clone size: -
J gene: TRBJ1-2
V gene: TRBV4-3
D gene: -
CDR3 protein: CASSQDRSYGYTF
CDR3 DNA: TGCGCCAGCAGCCAAGACAGGAGTTATGGCTACACCTTC

clone size: -
J gene: TRBJ2-2
V gene: TRBV7-6
D gene: -
CDR3 protein: CASSYSLGGELFF
CDR3 DNA: TGTGCCAGCAGCTACAGTTTGGGCGGGGAGCTGTTTTTT

clone size: few
J gene: TRBJ2-5
V gene: TRBV7-9
D gene: TRBD1
CDR3 protein: CASSWDRKETQYF
CDR3 DNA: TGTGCCAGCAGCTGGGACAGAAAAGAGACCCAGTACTTC

clone size: -
J gene: TRBJ2-1
V gene: TRBV6-4
D gene: -
CDR3 protein: CASSGLPSGHNEQFF
CDR3 DNA: TGTGCCAGCAGTGGACTACCAAGCGGCCACAATGAGCAGTTCTTC

clone size: many
J gene: TRBJ2-7
V gene: TRBV7-7
D gene: TRBD1
CDR3 protein: CASSMDRGSGEQYF
CDR3 DNA: TGTGCCAGCAGTATGGACAGGGGTTCGGGCGAGCAGTACTTC

clone size: -
J gene: TRBJ2-7
V gene: TRBV4-3
D gene: -
CDR3 protein: CASSQDGQGTYEQYF
CDR3 DNA: TGCGCAAGCAGCCAAGATGGGCAGGGGACCTACGAGCAGTACTTC

clone size: -
J gene: TRBJ1-1
V gene: TRBV12-3/TRBV12-4
D gene: -
CDR3 protein: CASSEYNTEAFF
CDR3 DNA: TGTGCCAGCAGCGAGTATAACACTGAAGCTTTCTTT

clone size: few
J gene: TRBJ1-2
V gene: TRBV6-5
D gene: -
CDR3 protein: CASSLLSRSRGQDPVCTF
CDR3 DNA: TGTGCCAGCAGTCTCCTAAGTCGTTCGAGGGGCCAGGACCCTGTTTGCACCTTC

clone size: -
J gene: TRBJ2-5
V gene: TRBV3-1
D gene: -
CDR3 protein: CASSQEGAVETQYF
CDR3 DNA: TGTGCCAGCAGCCAAGAGGGGGCCGTGGAGACCCAGTACTTC

clone size: -
J gene: TRBJ2-2
V gene: TRBV20-1
D gene: TRBD2
CDR3 protein: CSARGLAGAAGELFF
CDR3 DNA: TGCAGTGCACGGGGGCTAGCGGGAGCGGCCGGGGAGCTGTTTTTT

clone size: -
J gene: TRBJ1-4
V gene: TRBV7-9
D gene: -
CDR3 protein: CASSLGLGSANEKLFF
CDR3 DNA: TGTGCCAGCAGCTTGGGGTTGGGGAGCGCTAATGAAAAACTGTTTTTT

clone size: -
J gene: TRBJ2-3
V gene: TRBV20-1
D gene: -
CDR3 protein: CSAVQGRGTDTQYF
CDR3 DNA: TGCAGTGCTGTACAGGGTCGTGGCACAGATACGCAGTATTTT

clone size: few
J gene: TRBJ2-5
V gene: TRBV7-8
D gene: -
CDR3 protein: CASTIPAGTYQYF
CDR3 DNA: TGTGCCAGCACCATCCCCGCCGGGACTTACCAGTACTTC

clone size: few
J gene: TRBJ1-1
V gene: TRBV12-3/TRBV12-4
D gene: -
CDR3 protein: CASSLTVRGMNTEAFF
CDR3 DNA: TGTGCCAGCAGCCTGACCGTAAGGGGCATGAACACTGAAGCTTTCTTT

clone size: -
J gene: TRBJ1-2
V gene: TRBV18
D gene: TRBD1
CDR3 protein: CASSLLTTGDGYGYTF
CDR3 DNA: TGTGCCAGCTCACTTCTCACGACAGGGGACGGGTATGGCTACACCTTC

clone size: few
J gene: TRBJ2-5
V gene: TRBV7-9
D gene: TRBD2
CDR3 protein: CASSSSGSETQYF
CDR3 DNA: TGTGCCAGCAGCTCCAGCGGGAGTGAGACCCAGTACTTC

clone size: -
J gene: TRBJ2-3
V gene: TRBV9
D gene: TRBD2
CDR3 protein: CASSVSGGPADTQYF
CDR3 DNA: TGTGCCAGCAGCGTTAGCGGGGGGCCGGCGGATACGCAGTATTTT

clone size: few
J gene: TRBJ2-2
V gene: TRBV6-5
D gene: -
CDR3 protein: CASSSGDWTGELFF
CDR3 DNA: TGTGCCAGCAGTTCGGGGGACTGGACCGGGGAGCTGTTTTTT

clone size: many
J gene: TRBJ2-7
V gene: TRBV15
D gene: TRBD2
CDR3 protein: CATSGPGTSSYEQYF
CDR3 DNA: TGTGCCACCAGCGGCCCCGGGACTAGCTCCTACGAGCAGTACTTC

clone size: few
J gene: TRBJ2-6
V gene: TRBV5-5
D gene: -
CDR3 protein: CATELKPSGANVLTF
CDR3 DNA: TGTGCCACCGAGCTTAAGCCCTCTGGGGCCAACGTCCTGACTTTC

clone size: few
J gene: TRBJ2-7
V gene: TRBV5-5
D gene: -
CDR3 protein: CASRSGLGYEQYF
CDR3 DNA: TGTGCCAGCAGGTCGGGACTTGGCTACGAGCAGTACTTC

clone size: -
J gene: TRBJ1-2
V gene: TRBV7-6
D gene: TRBD1
CDR3 protein: CASSPGTGGSYGYTF
CDR3 DNA: TGTGCCAGCAGCCCCGGGACAGGGGGTAGCTATGGCTACACCTTC

clone size: few
J gene: TRBJ2-5
V gene: TRBV14
D gene: -
CDR3 protein: CASSQESPPAKYF
CDR3 DNA: TGTGCCAGCAGCCAAGAATCCCCTCCGGCCAAGTACTTC

clone size: many
J gene: TRBJ2-5
V gene: TRBV7-6
D gene: -
CDR3 protein: CASTPTKAKGETQYF
CDR3 DNA: TGTGCCAGCACCCCCACGAAGGCAAAAGGGGAGACCCAGTACTTC

clone size: few
J gene: TRBJ2-1
V gene: TRBV6-5
D gene: TRBD1
CDR3 protein: CASSYPRGGTGSYNEQFF
CDR3 DNA: TGTGCCAGCAGTTACCCGAGAGGTGGGACAGGTTCCTACAATGAGCAGTTCTTC

clone size: once
J gene: TRBJ2-3
V gene: TRBV24-1
D gene: -
CDR3 protein: CATSDWDSTDTQYF
CDR3 DNA: TGTGCCACCAGTGATTGGGACAGCACAGATACGCAGTATTTT

clone size: few
J gene: TRBJ2-3
V gene: TRBV12-3/TRBV12-4
D gene: TRBD2
CDR3 protein: CASTWTSGRGGEGTDTQYF
CDR3 DNA: TGTGCCAGCACCTGGACTAGCGGGAGAGGTGGAGAAGGCACAGATACGCAGTATTTT

clone size: -
J gene: TRBJ2-1
V gene: TRBV7-9
D gene: -
CDR3 protein: CASSPQGRPYDEQFF
CDR3 DNA: TGTGCCAGCAGCCCACAGGGGAGGCCCTATGATGAGCAGTTCTTC

clone size: -
J gene: TRBJ2-3
V gene: TRBV7-7
D gene: -
CDR3 protein: CASSKDGTDTQYF
CDR3 DNA: TGTGCTAGCAGCAAGGATGGCACAGATACGCAGTATTTT

clone size: -
J gene: TRBJ2-7
V gene: TRBV7-8
D gene: TRBD1
CDR3 protein: CASSLAKDRLLYEQYF
CDR3 DNA: TGTGCCAGCAGCTTAGCGAAGGACAGGCTACTCTACGAGCAGTACTTC

clone size: -
J gene: TRBJ1-3
V gene: TRBV9
D gene: -
CDR3 protein: CASSVEPGSGNTIYF
CDR3 DNA: TGTGCCAGCAGCGTAGAGCCAGGCTCTGGAAACACCATATATTTT

clone size: few
J gene: TRBJ1-1
V gene: TRBV4-3
D gene: -
CDR3 protein: CASSQDRAGRTEAFF
CDR3 DNA: TGCGCCAGCAGCCAAGATCGGGCGGGGAGGACTGAAGCTTTCTTT

clone size: -
J gene: TRBJ1-1
V gene: TRBV12-3/TRBV12-4
D gene: -
CDR3 protein: CASTPANTEAFF
CDR3 DNA: TGTGCCAGCACACCGGCGAACACTGAAGCTTTCTTT

clone size: few
J gene: TRBJ1-2
V gene: TRBV12-3/TRBV12-4
D gene: -
CDR3 protein: CASSWWPYGYTF
CDR3 DNA: TGTGCCAGCAGTTGGTGGCCCTATGGCTACACCTTC

clone size: few
J gene: TRBJ2-2
V gene: TRBV3-1
D gene: -
CDR3 protein: CASSHDRGAGTGELFF
CDR3 DNA: TGTGCCAGCAGCCACGATAGGGGGGCGGGCACCGGGGAGCTGTTTTTT